What follows describes a single TCR beta chain. The sample comes from a study of shared clonotypes between healthy human individuals. Clones were read by immunoSEQ multiplex PCR, and TCRdb kept only the in-frame ones, dropping some. Here the sample spans 2,500,000 or so clones, approximately 90% being singletons. The source material was naive CD4+ T cells from PBMCs. Indicated subset: CD45RA+ positively selected. The sequence derives from a man aged 18 to 29 in good health. Some clones in this sample may be carry-over from other donors' samples.

CDR3 residues: CASSPSEYEQYF. CDR3 nucleotide sequence: TGTGCCAGCTCCCCTAGCGAATACGAGCAGTACTTC. The chain carries TRBV18 and TRBJ2-7; D may be TRBD2 (6 bases). The V and J ends lost 6 bases and 4 bases respectively, with 10 bases between them. This CDR3 region has 12 residues. Germline loops: CDR1 KGHSH, CDR2 LQKENI.